These 10 T cell receptor beta chains were sequenced from one sample in a study of T cell responses to AZD1222 COVID-19 vaccine. The table came from immunoSEQ multiplex PCR; TCRdb's copy has only in-frame clones and leaves some out. The table includes fewer than 180,000 clones, 94% detected once. The sample in question was peripheral blood, obtained on day 0 of AZD1222 vaccination. The receptors here all came from an adult in good health.

The gene calls are TRBV2 and TRBJ2-3; 10 nucleotides agree with TRBD2. The CDR3 is made up of 14 amino acids. CDR1 is SNHLY, CDR2 FYNNEI, per germline. Trimming removed 8 bases from V and 0 bases from J; junction bases left unmatched: 2. CDR3 in amino acids: CASLLAGSTDTQYF. The CDR3 DNA sequence: TGTGCCAGCCTACTAGCGGGGAGCACAGATACGCAGTATTTT.

V and J are TRBV5-4 and TRBJ2-5; 9 bases match TRBD1. CDR1 SGHNT and CDR2 YYREEE come from the germline V gene (reference sequence). The CDR3 runs to 14 residues. V lost 4 bases, J lost 2 bases, and 3 bases stayed unmatched. The CDR3 bases are TGTGCCAGCAGCCTGGGGACAGGGCAAGAGACCCAGTACTTC. Its protein is CASSLGTGQETQYF.

The sample holds one count of this clone. The rearrangement joins TRBV19 to TRBJ2-5; D gene uncertain. V lost 0 bases and J 5 bases, leaving 13 bases between the germline ends. Germline lookup yields CDR1 LNHDA and CDR2 SQIVND (reference sequence). The CDR3 length is 15 residues. In nucleotides, the CDR3 is TGTGCCAGTAGTATAGACCCCGCCAGTCCTGAGACCCAGTACTTC. Translation gives CASSIDPASPETQYF.

This clone was counted once. The rearrangement joins TRBV11-2 to TRBJ1-5; unclear D gene. V dropped 5 bases and J dropped 7 bases, with 9 bases sitting between them. Germline CDR1 reads SGHAT; CDR2 reads FQNNGV. The CDR3 is made up of 12 amino acids. CDR3 protein: CASSHTGQPQHF. For the CDR3, the DNA is TGTGCCAGCAGCCATACGGGGCAGCCCCAGCATTTT.

This clone was counted between two and nine times. This rearrangement joins TRBV3-1 (or the pseudogene TRBV3-2) to TRBJ2-1; D is undetermined. The ends were cut back, 0 bases at V and 8 bases at J, with 5 bases in the middle. The CDR3 extends over 12 amino acids. Germline V CDR1 and CDR2: LGHDT, YNNKEL (reference sequence). This CDR3 is CASSQELDEQFF. The CDR3 bases are TGTGCCAGCAGCCAAGAATTGGATGAGCAGTTCTTC.

The chain carries TRBV27 and TRBJ1-5; no clear D gene. CDR3 length: 12 residues. Germline CDR1 MNHEY, CDR2 SMNVEV (reference sequence). The ends were cut back, 3 bases at V and 16 bases at J, with 16 bases in the middle. The CDR3 DNA reads as TGTGCCAGCAGTTTCCCGGACGGCAGGCAACATTTT. It translates to CASSFPDGRQHF.

The gene calls are TRBV9 and TRBJ1-2; D not resolved. Germline CDR1 and CDR2: SGDLS and YYNGEE. V dropped 4 bases and J dropped 6 bases, with 7 bases sitting between them. CDR3 length equals 11 residues. The CDR3 DNA follows: TGTGCCAGCAGCAGGGCAAATGGCTACACCTTC. The encoded protein is CASSRANGYTF.

The chain has TRBV4-3 and TRBJ2-2; tentative D call: TRBD2 (5 bases). The ends were cut back, 2 bases at V and 6 bases at J, with 22 bases in the middle. This CDR3 is 18 amino acids long. CDR1 is LGHNA and CDR2 is YSLEER in the germline V gene. The CDR3 bases are TGCGCCAGCAGCCAATATATCGTGACTACGTCGGGCGCCGGGGAGCTGTTTTTT. The encoded protein is CASSQYIVTTSGAGELFF.

The CDR3 is CASGLYWGAQPAGTQYF. CDR3 DNA: TGTGCTAGTGGTTTGTATTGGGGGGCGCAGCCCGCTGGTACGCAGTATTTT. The chain carries TRBV12-5 and TRBJ2-3; D is tentatively TRBD1 or TRBD2 (6 bases each). The germline CDR1 and CDR2 sequences are LGHNT and FRNRAP. Deletions cut 2 bases from V and 8 bases from J, with 23 bases between. The CDR3 covers 17 residues.

The J gene is TRBJ2-1, the V gene TRBV30; no definite D call. The CDR3 runs 13 residues. V gave up 2 bases and J gave up 8 bases, with 13 bases separating them. The germline CDR1 and CDR2 sequences are GTSNPN and SVGIG (reference sequence). The CDR3: CAWSWVQTHEQFF. The CDR3 DNA sequence: TGTGCCTGGAGTTGGGTTCAGACTCATGAGCAGTTCTTC.